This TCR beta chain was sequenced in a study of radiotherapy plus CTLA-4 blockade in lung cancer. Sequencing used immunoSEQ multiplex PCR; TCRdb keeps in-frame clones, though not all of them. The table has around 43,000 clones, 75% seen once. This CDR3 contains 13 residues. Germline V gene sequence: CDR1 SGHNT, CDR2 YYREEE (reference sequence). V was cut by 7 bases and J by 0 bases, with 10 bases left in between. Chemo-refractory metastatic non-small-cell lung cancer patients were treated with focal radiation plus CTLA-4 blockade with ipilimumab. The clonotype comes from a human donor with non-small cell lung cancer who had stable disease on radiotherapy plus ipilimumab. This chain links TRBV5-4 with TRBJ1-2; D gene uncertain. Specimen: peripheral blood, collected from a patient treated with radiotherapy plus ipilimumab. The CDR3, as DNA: TGTGCCAGCCGCGGGTTAGCTAACTATGGCTACACCTTC. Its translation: CASRGLANYGYTF.